The 15 T cell receptor beta chains below all came from one sample that was sequenced in a study of blood T cell repertoires in COVID-19 (dated by TCRdb to 2020 to 2022). Preparation of the library involved the immunoSEQ multiplex PCR assay. Not all clones reach the TCRdb copy of this immuneACCESS table, which keeps in-frame sequences only. Checked studies attribute under half of the gap to unresolved V genes and leave the rest unexplained. The sample yields about 80,000 clones; almost 85% were counted once. The ten largest clonotypes hold approximately 12% of the sample. Sample: peripheral blood. The receptors were sampled from a man older than 75 with acute or convalescent COVID-19.

V usage is TRBV7-3 and J usage is TRBJ2-3; TRBD1 agrees at 9 bases. The CDR3 length is 14 residues. The J segment lost 1 base and the V segment lost 5 bases, leaving 1 base of the junction unmatched. CDR1 and CDR2 (germline): SGHTA, FQGTGA. Written as DNA, the CDR3 is TGTGCCAGCAGCCGGACAGGGGGCACAGATACGCAGTATTTT. Its translation: CASSRTGGTDTQYF.

The rearrangement links TRBV7-9 to TRBJ2-3, with 7 bases identical to TRBD2. CDR3 length: 17 amino acids. Germline CDR1 SEHNR, CDR2 FQNEAQ (reference sequence). With 5 bases clipped from V and 0 bases from J, the junction kept 11 bases outside the gene matches. CDR3 protein: CASSPIHSGRSTDTQYF. CDR3 coding DNA: TGTGCCAGCAGCCCAATCCATAGCGGGCGAAGCACAGATACGCAGTATTTT.

The rearrangement links TRBV9 to TRBJ2-2; TRBD2 aligns across 12 bases. Germline V lookup: CDR1 SGDLS, CDR2 YYNGEE. V shed 0 bases, J shed 2 bases, and the junction held 11 bases outside the gene matches. The CDR3 sequence is 20 residues long. In nucleotides, the CDR3 is TGTGCCAGCAGCGTAGCTACTTATTTGACTAGCGGGAGTAACACCGGGGAGCTGTTTTTT. This translates into CASSVATYLTSGSNTGELFF.

This chain connects TRBV10-3 to TRBJ2-3; 8 nucleotides line up with TRBD1. V was pared by 4 bases and J by 6 bases, with 3 bases of the junction left unmatched. Germline V lookup: CDR1 ENHRY, CDR2 SYGVKD. This CDR3 is built from 13 residues. CDR3 loop: CAISATGADTQYF. The CDR3 DNA is TGTGCCATCAGTGCGACAGGGGCCGATACGCAGTATTTT.

The chain is built from TRBV11-2 and TRBJ1-1; D gene uncertain. The CDR3 loop spans 14 amino acids. CDR1 is SGHAT, CDR2 FQNNGV, per germline. Trimming left V 0 bases short and J 3 bases short, with 8 bases between. CDR3 amino acids: CASSLDLRDTEAFF. The DNA of the CDR3 is TGTGCCAGCAGCTTAGATCTCCGGGACACTGAAGCTTTCTTT.

The chain couples TRBV12-3 or TRBV12-4 to TRBJ1-2, with D tentatively TRBD1 (6 bases). The V gene lost 3 bases and the J gene lost 4 bases, with 9 bases spanning the gap. The CDR3 has 13 residues. This CDR3 reads CASSFQGSYGYTF. The CDR3 DNA reads as TGTGCCAGCAGTTTTCAGGGGTCCTATGGCTACACCTTC.

This rearrangement joins TRBV5-5 to TRBJ1-6; D gene ambiguous. Looked up from germline, CDR1 is SGHKS and CDR2 is YYEKEE (reference sequence). This CDR3 is built from 15 residues. V lost 0 bases and J lost 7, with 11 bases in between. CDR3 region: CASSLGSGKNSPLHF. CDR3 coding DNA: TGTGCCAGCAGCTTGGGATCGGGGAAAAATTCACCCCTCCACTTT.

The rearrangement joins TRBV15 to TRBJ2-7, with D unclear. CDR3 length: 14 amino acids. Trimming removed 0 bases from V and 6 bases from J, with 12 bases in between. Germline-derived CDR1 and CDR2 are LNHNV and YYDKDF (reference sequence). The CDR3 reads CATSRDWAGGEQYF. For the CDR3, the DNA is TGTGCCACCAGCAGAGATTGGGCAGGTGGCGAGCAGTACTTC.

The genes are TRBV4-1 and TRBJ1-1; D is possibly TRBD1 (5 bases). CDR3 size: 13 residues. The V end lost 8 bases, the J end lost 4 bases, and 14 bases lay between the germline ends. Germline V gives CDR1 MGHRA, CDR2 YSYEKL. CDR3 sequence: CASQRGGGTEAFF. The CDR3 DNA reads TGCGCCAGCCAAAGGGGAGGAGGCACTGAAGCTTTCTTT.

The J gene is TRBJ1-3, the V gene TRBV30; D remains ambiguous. In germline, CDR1 is GTSNPN, CDR2 SVGIG (reference sequence). This CDR3 contains 17 residues. Trimming pared 2 bases from V and 4 bases from J, leaving 21 bases between. Here the CDR3 DNA reads TGTGCCTGGAGTTTAGGCACTAGAGTCCTACTCGGAAACACCATATATTTT. As protein: CAWSLGTRVLLGNTIYF.

The chain employs TRBV6-6 and TRBJ1-2; the D gene is possibly TRBD1 (6 bases). The ends were cut back, 2 bases at V and 6 bases at J, with 10 bases in the middle. The CDR3 runs 13 residues. Germline lookup yields CDR1 MNHNY and CDR2 SVGAGI (reference sequence). CDR3 sequence: CASSYDGQNGYTF. CDR3 DNA sequence: TGTGCCAGCAGTTACGACGGACAGAATGGCTACACCTTC.

The CDR3: CASSIVRGPNEQFF. In DNA form, the CDR3 reads TGTGCCAGTAGTATAGTTAGGGGCCCTAATGAGCAGTTCTTC. The chain uses TRBV19 and TRBJ2-1; TRBD1 is a possible D gene (5 bases). Trimming removed 1 base at V and 7 bases at J, with 11 bases between. CDR3 length: 14 amino acids. Per germline, CDR1 LNHDA and CDR2 SQIVND (reference sequence). Using reference TRBV19 and TRBJ2-1 for the parts outside the CDR3, the full variable domain is DGGITQSPKYLFRKEGQNVTLSCEQNLNHDAMYWYRQDPGQGLRLIYYSQIVNDFQKGDIAEGYSVSREKKESFPLTVTSAQKNPTAFYLCASSIVRGPNEQFFGPGTRLTVL.

This chain joins TRBV5-8 and TRBJ2-1, with 8 bases lining up with TRBD1. The CDR3 is 15 amino acids. The germline V gene encodes CDR1 SGHTS and CDR2 YDEGEE. V lost 3 bases, J lost 5 bases, and 7 bases stayed unmatched. CDR3 sequence: CASSWTGYSDNEQFF. In nucleotides, the CDR3 is TGTGCCAGCAGCTGGACAGGGTATAGTGACAATGAGCAGTTCTTC.

CDR3: CASGDSLIYGYTF. The DNA of the CDR3 is TGTGCCAGCGGGGACAGCTTAATCTATGGCTACACCTTC. J is TRBJ1-2 and V is TRBV25-1; 7 bases map to TRBD1. V shed 8 bases and J 4 bases; nucleotides not matched to a gene: 7. The CDR3 extends over 13 amino acids. Germline V gene lookup returns CDR1 MGHDK and CDR2 SYGVNS.

CDR3 amino acids: CASSPGLAGSTDTQYF. The CDR3, as DNA: TGTGCCAGCAGCCCCGGACTAGCGGGGTCCACAGATACGCAGTATTTT. This chain joins TRBV9 and TRBJ2-3, with 12 bases aligning to TRBD2. The trim removed 4 bases at V and 2 bases at J, leaving 5 bases unmatched. The CDR3 runs to 16 residues. Germline CDR1 SGDLS, CDR2 YYNGEE.